This T cell receptor beta chain was identified in a study of T cells after posttransplantation cyclophosphamide. The method was immunoSEQ multiplex PCR; TCRdb's version includes in-frame clones alone and lacks a portion of them. The profile covers around 66,000 clones, with just over 90% appearing a single time and 2.5% to 3% taken by the ten largest. V lost 3 bases to trimming and J lost 1 base, with 6 bases between them. Per germline, CDR1 LNHNV and CDR2 YYDKDF (reference sequence). CDR3 length: 13 amino acids. The sequence derives from a woman aged 25-40 years in good health and a related stem cell transplant donor. J is TRBJ1-1 and V is TRBV15; D remains unclear. Sequencing was performed on PBMCs. In nucleotides, the CDR3 is TGTGCCACCAGCAGGAGGGAGAACACTGAAGCTTTCTTT. Its protein is CATSRRENTEAFF.